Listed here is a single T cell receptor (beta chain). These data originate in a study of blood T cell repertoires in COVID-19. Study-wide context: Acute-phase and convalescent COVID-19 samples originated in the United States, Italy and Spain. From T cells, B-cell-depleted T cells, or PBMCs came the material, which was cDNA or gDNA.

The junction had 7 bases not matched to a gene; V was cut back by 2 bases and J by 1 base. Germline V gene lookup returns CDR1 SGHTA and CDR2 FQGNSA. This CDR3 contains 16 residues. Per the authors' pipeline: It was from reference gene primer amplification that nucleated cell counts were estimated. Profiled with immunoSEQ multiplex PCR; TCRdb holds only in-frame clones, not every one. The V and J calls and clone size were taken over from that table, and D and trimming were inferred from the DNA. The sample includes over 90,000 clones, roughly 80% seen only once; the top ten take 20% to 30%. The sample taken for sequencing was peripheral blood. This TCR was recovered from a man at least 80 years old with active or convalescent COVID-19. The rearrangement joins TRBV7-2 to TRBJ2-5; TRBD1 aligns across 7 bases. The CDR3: CASSLTWDRVQETQYF. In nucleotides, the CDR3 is TGTGCCAGCAGCTTAACCTGGGACAGAGTCCAAGAGACCCAGTACTTC.